A selection of T cell receptor beta chains follows, all from one sample in a study of T cell responses to AZD1222 COVID-19 vaccine. Profiled with immunoSEQ multiplex PCR; TCRdb holds only in-frame clones, not every one. The sample lists some 150,000 clones, less than 95% seen once, with 1.3% in the top ten. The sample here was peripheral blood, taken on day 0 of AZD1222 vaccination. These TCRs come from an adult in good health. The CDR3 runs from the conserved cysteine through the conserved F or W. D genes are given only for firm matches. Rows may omit the clone size; those that give it use once, few, many or a size class.

TRBJ1-5 once TRBD1 TRBV19 CASTKGQGDNQPQHF TGTGCCAGTACCAAGGGACAGGGAGACAATCAGCCCCAGCATTTT
TRBJ1-2 NA NA TRBV6-1 CASSERTETYYGYTF TGTGCCAGCAGTGAAAGGACAGAAACCTACTATGGCTACACCTTC
TRBJ1-5 many NA TRBV19 CASTPRWPGQLLGNQPQHF TGTGCCAGTACCCCACGCTGGCCAGGGCAATTGCTTGGCAATCAGCCCCAGCATTTT
TRBJ1-4 NA NA TRBV12-3/TRBV12-4 CASSSTGNEKLFF TGTGCCAGCAGTTCCACAGGGAATGAAAAACTGTTTTTT
TRBJ2-2 NA TRBD1 TRBV29-1 CSVEEMDRSNTGELFF TGCAGCGTTGAGGAAATGGACAGGTCGAACACCGGGGAGCTGTTTTTT
TRBJ2-6 NA NA TRBV5-8 CASSPQGSGANVLTF TGTGCCAGCAGCCCACAGGGATCTGGGGCCAACGTCCTGACTTTC
TRBJ2-2 once TRBD2 TRBV5-4 CASSSLAGNTGELFF TGTGCCAGCAGCTCTCTAGCGGGAAACACCGGGGAGCTGTTTTTT
TRBJ2-6 NA NA TRBV7-2 CASRPTGANVLTF TGTGCCAGCAGACCAACTGGGGCCAACGTCCTGACTTTC
TRBJ1-1 NA NA TRBV29-1 CSVGLRDYTEAFF TGCAGCGTTGGACTCCGGGACTACACTGAAGCTTTCTTT
TRBJ1-2 NA NA TRBV7-2 CASSLDDFYGYTF TGTGCCAGCAGCTTAGACGATTTCTATGGCTACACCTTC
TRBJ1-5 NA NA TRBV15 CATSEQGGVNQPQHF TGTGCCACCAGCGAACAGGGAGGGGTCAATCAGCCCCAGCATTTT
TRBJ2-3 NA TRBD2 TRBV5-1 CASSPGTSAVTDTQYF TGCGCCAGCAGCCCGGGGACTAGCGCCGTCACAGATACGCAGTATTTT
TRBJ1-1 NA NA TRBV7-9 CASSILLPEAFF TGTGCCAGCAGCATCCTCTTACCAGAAGCTTTCTTT
TRBJ2-3 NA NA TRBV28 CASSGPGHSSTDTQYF TGTGCCAGCAGTGGACCGGGACACTCTAGCACAGATACGCAGTATTTT
TRBJ2-1 NA TRBD2 TRBV4-1 CASSQLSGRAYNEQFF TGCGCCAGCAGCCAATTAAGCGGGAGGGCGTACAATGAGCAGTTCTTC
TRBJ2-5 NA NA TRBV19 CASSPQPQTGGKTQYF TGTGCCAGTAGTCCCCAACCGCAGACAGGAGGAAAGACCCAGTACTTC
TRBJ1-5 NA NA TRBV4-1 CASSQIRVGQPQHF TGCGCCAGCAGCCAAATAAGGGTCGGACAGCCCCAGCATTTT
TRBJ2-5 NA TRBD2 TRBV27 CASSPREGETQYF TGTGCCAGCAGTCCTAGGGAGGGAGAGACCCAGTACTTC
TRBJ2-6 NA NA TRBV7-6 CASSLAPGAFSGANVLTF TGTGCCAGCAGCTTAGCCCCGGGGGCGTTCTCTGGGGCCAACGTCCTGACTTTC
TRBJ2-1 NA NA TRBV20-1 CSASTGRFNEQFF TGCAGTGCTAGTACCGGAAGGTTCAATGAGCAGTTCTTC
TRBJ2-3 NA NA TRBV10-3 CAIRAGQSTDTQYF TGTGCCATCAGGGCGGGGCAAAGCACAGATACGCAGTATTTT
TRBJ2-3 NA NA TRBV4-1 CASSQAATDTQYF TGCGCCAGCAGCCAGGCGGCGACAGATACGCAGTATTTT
TRBJ1-2 NA TRBD1 TRBV3-1/TRBV3-2 CASSRGDSFFYGYTF TGTGCCAGCAGCCGGGGGGACAGCTTTTTCTATGGCTACACCTTC
TRBJ2-2 NA TRBD2 TRBV4-2 CASSHGLATTGELFF TGTGCCAGCAGCCACGGACTAGCGACTACCGGGGAGCTGTTTTTT
TRBJ2-3 NA TRBD2 TRBV7-3 CASSLNSGPDTQYF TGTGCCAGCAGCTTAAATAGCGGGCCAGATACGCAGTATTTT